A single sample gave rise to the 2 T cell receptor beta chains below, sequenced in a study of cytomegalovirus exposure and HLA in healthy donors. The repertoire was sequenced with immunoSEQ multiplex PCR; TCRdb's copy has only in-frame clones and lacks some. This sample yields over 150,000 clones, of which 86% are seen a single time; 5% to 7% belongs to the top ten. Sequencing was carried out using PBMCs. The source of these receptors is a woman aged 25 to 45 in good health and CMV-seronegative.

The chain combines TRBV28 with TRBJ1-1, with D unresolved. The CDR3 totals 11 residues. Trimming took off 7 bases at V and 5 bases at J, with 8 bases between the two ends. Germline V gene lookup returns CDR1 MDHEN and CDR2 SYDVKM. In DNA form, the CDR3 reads TGTGCCAGCAAGTTGGGGACTGAAGCTTTCTTT. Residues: CASKLGTEAFF.

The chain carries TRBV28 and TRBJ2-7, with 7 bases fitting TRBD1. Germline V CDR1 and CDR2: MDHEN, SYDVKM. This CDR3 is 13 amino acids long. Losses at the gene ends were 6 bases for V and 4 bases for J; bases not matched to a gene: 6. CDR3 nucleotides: TGTGCCAGCAGCCGACAGGGACGGTACGAGCAGTACTTC. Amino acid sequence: CASSRQGRYEQYF.